These T cell receptor beta chains were read from a single sample in a study of blood T cells in healthy people across ages. TCRdb reprocessed the 5' RACE reads with MiXCR, giving one entry per CDR3 protein. Of over a million distinct CDR3 sequences in the sample, 55% to 75% were seen once. Sample: blood. These receptors were obtained from a man aged 18 to 29 in good health. CDR3s include the opening cysteine and the closing phenylalanine or tryptophan. Fields, in order: V gene, clone size, J gene, D gene, CDR3 protein, CDR3 DNA. D genes are given only for firm matches. Some rows mark clone size as missing; the rest say once, few, many or name a class of expanded clone.

V gene: TRBV20-1; clone size: .; J gene: TRBJ1-6; D gene: .; CDR3 protein: CSARDQGNNSPLHF; CDR3 DNA: TGCAGTGCTAGAGATCAGGGGAATAATTCACCCCTCCACTTT
V gene: TRBV4-2; clone size: .; J gene: TRBJ1-2; D gene: .; CDR3 protein: CASTPGGGQRGYTF; CDR3 DNA: TGTGCCAGCACCCCAGGCGGGGGGCAGCGTGGCTACACCTTC
V gene: TRBV4-1; clone size: few; J gene: TRBJ2-7; D gene: TRBD2; CDR3 protein: CASSQAPLGLVTYEQYF; CDR3 DNA: TGCGCCAGCAGCCAGGCCCCCTTGGGACTAGTAACCTACGAGCAGTACTTC
V gene: TRBV4-2; clone size: .; J gene: TRBJ2-1; D gene: .; CDR3 protein: CASSPGSFSEQFF; CDR3 DNA: TGTGCCAGCAGCCCCGGATCATTCAGTGAGCAGTTCTTC
V gene: TRBV6-1; clone size: once; J gene: TRBJ2-5; D gene: TRBD2; CDR3 protein: CASSVTGTRGEETQYF; CDR3 DNA: TGTGCCAGCAGTGTAACCGGGACTAGGGGGGAAGAGACCCAGTACTTC
V gene: TRBV5-1; clone size: .; J gene: TRBJ1-1; D gene: TRBD1; CDR3 protein: CASSPVGQGALDTEAFF; CDR3 DNA: TGCGCCAGCAGCCCGGTGGGGCAGGGGGCACTGGACACTGAAGCTTTCTTT
V gene: TRBV6-2/TRBV6-3; clone size: once; J gene: TRBJ2-5; D gene: .; CDR3 protein: CASSYRRGVEGETQYF; CDR3 DNA: TGTGCCAGCAGTTACCGACGCGGGGTTGAGGGAGAGACCCAGTACTTC
V gene: TRBV20-1; clone size: .; J gene: TRBJ1-5; D gene: .; CDR3 protein: CSAERQGSNQPQHF; CDR3 DNA: TGCAGTGCGGAGAGGCAGGGGAGCAATCAGCCCCAGCATTTT
V gene: TRBV20-1; clone size: .; J gene: TRBJ2-7; D gene: .; CDR3 protein: CSAGDWEQYF; CDR3 DNA: TGCAGTGCTGGGGACTGGGAGCAGTACTTC
V gene: TRBV20-1; clone size: .; J gene: TRBJ1-5; D gene: .; CDR3 protein: CSARLQGSLQPQHF; CDR3 DNA: TGCAGTGCTAGGTTACAGGGTAGCCTTCAGCCCCAGCATTTT
V gene: TRBV4-3; clone size: .; J gene: TRBJ2-1; D gene: TRBD2; CDR3 protein: CASSQESGRAANEQFF; CDR3 DNA: TGCGCCAGCAGCCAAGAAAGCGGGAGGGCGGCGAATGAGCAGTTCTTC
V gene: TRBV6-6; clone size: .; J gene: TRBJ1-2; D gene: .; CDR3 protein: CASSYSYPNYGYTF; CDR3 DNA: TGTGCCAGCAGTTACTCCTACCCTAACTATGGCTACACCTTC
V gene: TRBV6-5; clone size: once; J gene: TRBJ1-2; D gene: TRBD1; CDR3 protein: CASRDRVEGYTF; CDR3 DNA: TGTGCCAGCAGGGACAGGGTAGAAGGCTACACCTTC
V gene: TRBV29-1; clone size: .; J gene: TRBJ2-5; D gene: .; CDR3 protein: CSVRGLLQETQYF; CDR3 DNA: TGCAGCGTCCGGGGACTTCTGCAAGAGACCCAGTACTTC
V gene: TRBV6-1; clone size: .; J gene: TRBJ2-1; D gene: .; CDR3 protein: CASTTAGSYNEQFF; CDR3 DNA: TGTGCCAGCACCACGGCGGGTTCCTACAATGAGCAGTTCTTC
V gene: TRBV7-9; clone size: few; J gene: TRBJ2-6; D gene: .; CDR3 protein: CASSSDGGAGANVLTF; CDR3 DNA: TGTGCCAGCAGCTCGGACGGCGGGGCCGGGGCCAACGTCCTGACTTTC
V gene: TRBV20-1; clone size: .; J gene: TRBJ2-7; D gene: .; CDR3 protein: CSARDHRVAYEQYF; CDR3 DNA: TGCAGTGCTAGAGATCATAGGGTTGCCTACGAGCAGTACTTC
V gene: TRBV3-1; clone size: .; J gene: TRBJ1-4; D gene: .; CDR3 protein: CASSRVEKLFF; CDR3 DNA: TGTGCCAGCAGCCGGGTGGAAAAACTGTTTTTT
V gene: TRBV7-2; clone size: .; J gene: TRBJ2-4; D gene: .; CDR3 protein: CASSLMEVAKNIQYF; CDR3 DNA: TGTGCCAGCAGCTTAATGGAAGTAGCCAAAAACATTCAGTACTTC
V gene: TRBV21-1; clone size: .; J gene: TRBJ2-6; D gene: .; CDR3 protein: CARYPPGANVLTF; CDR3 DNA: TGTGCCAGGTACCCCCCTGGGGCCAACGTCCTGACTTTC
V gene: TRBV27; clone size: few; J gene: TRBJ2-7; D gene: .; CDR3 protein: CASSLSFQGGYEQYF; CDR3 DNA: TGTGCCAGCAGTTTATCGTTCCAGGGTGGGTACGAGCAGTACTTC
V gene: TRBV14; clone size: .; J gene: TRBJ2-2; D gene: .; CDR3 protein: CASSQQSPNTGELFF; CDR3 DNA: TGTGCCAGCAGCCAGCAGTCTCCGAACACCGGGGAGCTGTTTTTT
V gene: TRBV13; clone size: .; J gene: TRBJ1-5; D gene: TRBD1; CDR3 protein: CASSLGGQQNQPQHF; CDR3 DNA: TGTGCCAGCAGCTTAGGGGGACAGCAAAATCAGCCCCAGCATTTT
V gene: TRBV4-1; clone size: few; J gene: TRBJ2-5; D gene: .; CDR3 protein: CASSQDRAGGAYETQYF; CDR3 DNA: TGCGCCAGCAGCCAAGATCGGGCCGGGGGTGCCTACGAGACCCAGTACTTC
V gene: TRBV5-1; clone size: once; J gene: TRBJ2-1; D gene: .; CDR3 protein: CASSRRTSGNNEQFF; CDR3 DNA: TGCGCCAGCAGCCGTAGAACCTCCGGTAACAATGAGCAGTTCTTC
V gene: TRBV5-4; clone size: .; J gene: TRBJ1-5; D gene: .; CDR3 protein: CASSVGQSQPQHF; CDR3 DNA: TGTGCCAGCAGCGTCGGTCAGAGTCAGCCCCAGCATTTT
V gene: TRBV10-2; clone size: .; J gene: TRBJ1-6; D gene: .; CDR3 protein: CASSVGQQSSYNSPLHF; CDR3 DNA: TGCGCCAGCAGTGTCGGACAGCAGAGCTCCTATAATTCACCCCTCCACTTT
V gene: TRBV3-1; clone size: .; J gene: TRBJ1-1; D gene: .; CDR3 protein: CASSQVGEGALTEAFF; CDR3 DNA: TGTGCCAGCAGCCAAGTGGGAGAAGGGGCCCTGACTGAAGCTTTCTTT
V gene: TRBV4-1; clone size: .; J gene: TRBJ2-3; D gene: .; CDR3 protein: CASSQDHRETDTQYF; CDR3 DNA: TGCGCCAGCAGCCAAGATCATAGGGAAACAGATACGCAGTATTTT
V gene: TRBV5-1; clone size: .; J gene: TRBJ2-1; D gene: .; CDR3 protein: CASSYQRTSYNEQFF; CDR3 DNA: TGCGCCAGCAGCTACCAGCGGACATCCTACAATGAGCAGTTCTTC
V gene: TRBV12-5; clone size: .; J gene: TRBJ2-1; D gene: .; CDR3 protein: CASGFQNEQFF; CDR3 DNA: TGTGCTAGTGGTTTCCAAAATGAGCAGTTCTTC
V gene: TRBV27; clone size: .; J gene: TRBJ2-1; D gene: TRBD1; CDR3 protein: CASSFRGRKIGAEQFF; CDR3 DNA: TGTGCCAGCAGTTTCAGGGGGCGAAAAATCGGGGCTGAGCAGTTCTTC
V gene: TRBV20-1; clone size: .; J gene: TRBJ2-7; D gene: .; CDR3 protein: CSARVEAYEQYF; CDR3 DNA: TGCAGTGCTAGAGTCGAGGCCTACGAGCAGTACTTC
V gene: TRBV25-1; clone size: .; J gene: TRBJ2-7; D gene: .; CDR3 protein: CASSGSVEASYEQYF; CDR3 DNA: TGTGCCAGCAGTGGTAGCGTGGAGGCATCCTACGAGCAGTACTTC
V gene: TRBV20-1; clone size: .; J gene: TRBJ2-1; D gene: .; CDR3 protein: CSARAGEWYLSSYNEQFF; CDR3 DNA: TGCAGTGCTAGAGCCGGGGAGTGGTACCTTAGCTCCTACAATGAGCAGTTCTTC
V gene: TRBV21-1; clone size: few; J gene: TRBJ2-7; D gene: .; CDR3 protein: CASSKIGTGRHEQYF; CDR3 DNA: TGTGCCAGCAGCAAAATAGGGACAGGACGTCACGAGCAGTACTTC
V gene: TRBV6-1; clone size: .; J gene: TRBJ1-2; D gene: .; CDR3 protein: CASSEAGTPDGYTF; CDR3 DNA: TGTGCCAGCAGTGAAGCGGGGACACCGGATGGCTACACCTTC
V gene: TRBV18; clone size: .; J gene: TRBJ2-3; D gene: .; CDR3 protein: CASPPGVGDTQYF; CDR3 DNA: TGTGCCAGCCCTCCGGGAGTGGGGGATACGCAGTATTTT
V gene: TRBV27; clone size: .; J gene: TRBJ2-7; D gene: .; CDR3 protein: CASSTLRGRIFEQYF; CDR3 DNA: TGTGCCAGCAGTACACTCAGGGGCCGTATATTCGAGCAGTACTTC
V gene: TRBV6-5; clone size: .; J gene: TRBJ2-1; D gene: .; CDR3 protein: CASRKPRTNSNEQFF; CDR3 DNA: TGTGCCAGCAGGAAGCCGCGGACGAATTCCAATGAGCAGTTCTTC
V gene: TRBV7-2; clone size: .; J gene: TRBJ2-4; D gene: .; CDR3 protein: CASSLGTDQYF; CDR3 DNA: TGTGCCAGCAGCTTAGGGACGGATCAGTACTTC
V gene: TRBV15; clone size: .; J gene: TRBJ1-5; D gene: .; CDR3 protein: CATSRGYSNQPQHF; CDR3 DNA: TGTGCCACCAGCAGAGGTTACAGCAACCAGCCCCAGCATTTT
V gene: TRBV7-8; clone size: .; J gene: TRBJ2-3; D gene: .; CDR3 protein: CASSFMGGLGTQYF; CDR3 DNA: TGTGCCAGCAGCTTCATGGGGGGACTTGGTACGCAGTATTTT
V gene: TRBV4-2; clone size: .; J gene: TRBJ2-7; D gene: .; CDR3 protein: CASSQEAESYEQYF; CDR3 DNA: TGTGCCAGCAGCCAAGAAGCCGAGTCCTACGAGCAGTACTTC
V gene: TRBV20-1; clone size: .; J gene: TRBJ2-7; D gene: .; CDR3 protein: CSDRTSDSYEQYF; CDR3 DNA: TGCAGCGACCGGACAAGCGACTCCTACGAGCAGTACTTC
V gene: TRBV4-1; clone size: few; J gene: TRBJ1-1; D gene: .; CDR3 protein: CASTVVGGNTEAFF; CDR3 DNA: TGCGCCAGCACCGTAGTAGGTGGAAACACTGAAGCTTTCTTT
V gene: TRBV11-1; clone size: few; J gene: TRBJ2-7; D gene: .; CDR3 protein: CASSLYGRRDEQYF; CDR3 DNA: TGTGCCAGCAGCTTATACGGGAGAAGGGACGAGCAGTACTTC
V gene: TRBV5-6; clone size: .; J gene: TRBJ1-6; D gene: TRBD1; CDR3 protein: CASSRQGGFGNSPLHF; CDR3 DNA: TGTGCCAGCAGCCGACAGGGGGGCTTCGGGAATTCACCCCTCCACTTT
V gene: TRBV5-5; clone size: .; J gene: TRBJ2-7; D gene: .; CDR3 protein: CASTPGASSYEQYF; CDR3 DNA: TGTGCCAGCACCCCGGGAGCCAGCTCCTACGAGCAGTACTTC
V gene: TRBV11-2; clone size: .; J gene: TRBJ1-5; D gene: TRBD1; CDR3 protein: CASSNSGQGDQPQHF; CDR3 DNA: TGTGCCAGCAGCAACTCAGGACAGGGGGATCAGCCCCAGCATTTT
V gene: TRBV3-1; clone size: once; J gene: TRBJ1-1; D gene: .; CDR3 protein: CASSSRRCEAFF; CDR3 DNA: TGTGCCAGCAGTTCCAGGAGATGTGAAGCTTTCTTT
V gene: TRBV27; clone size: .; J gene: TRBJ2-1; D gene: TRBD2; CDR3 protein: CASSWDYRRQFF; CDR3 DNA: TGTGCCAGCAGTTGGGACTACCGGCGGCAGTTCTTC
V gene: TRBV7-9; clone size: .; J gene: TRBJ2-1; D gene: .; CDR3 protein: CASSPEDWSYNEQFF; CDR3 DNA: TGTGCCAGCAGCCCCGAGGACTGGTCCTACAATGAGCAGTTCTTC